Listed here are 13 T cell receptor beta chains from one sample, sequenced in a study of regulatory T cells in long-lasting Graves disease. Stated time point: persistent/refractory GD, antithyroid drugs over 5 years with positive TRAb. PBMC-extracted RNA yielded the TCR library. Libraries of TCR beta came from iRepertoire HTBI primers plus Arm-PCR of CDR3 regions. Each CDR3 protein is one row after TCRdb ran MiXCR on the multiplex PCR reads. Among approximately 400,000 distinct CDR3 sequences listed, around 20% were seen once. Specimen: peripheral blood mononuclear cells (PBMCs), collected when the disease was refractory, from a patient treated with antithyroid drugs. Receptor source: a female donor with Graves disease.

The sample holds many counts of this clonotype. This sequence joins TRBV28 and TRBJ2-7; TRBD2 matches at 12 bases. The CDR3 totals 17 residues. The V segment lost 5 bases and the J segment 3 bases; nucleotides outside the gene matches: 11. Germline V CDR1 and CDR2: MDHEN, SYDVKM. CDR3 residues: CASSLQRGLAGFYEQYF. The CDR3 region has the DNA TGTGCCAGCAGTCTACAGCGAGGACTAGCGGGATTCTACGAGCAGTACTTC.

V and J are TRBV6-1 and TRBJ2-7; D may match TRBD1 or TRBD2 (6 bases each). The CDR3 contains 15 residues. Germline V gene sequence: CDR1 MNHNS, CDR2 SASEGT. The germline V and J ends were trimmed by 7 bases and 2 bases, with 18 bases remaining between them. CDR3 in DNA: TGTGCCAGCAACCCCCGGGGGACAAAGACCTACGAGCAGTACTTC. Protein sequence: CASNPRGTKTYEQYF.

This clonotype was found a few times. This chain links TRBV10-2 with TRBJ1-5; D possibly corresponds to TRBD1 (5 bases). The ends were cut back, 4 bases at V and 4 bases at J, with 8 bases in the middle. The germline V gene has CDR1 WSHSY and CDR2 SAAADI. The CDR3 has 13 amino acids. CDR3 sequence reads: CASSVTDNQPQHF. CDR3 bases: TGCGCCAGCAGTGTGACAGATAATCAGCCCCAGCATTTT.

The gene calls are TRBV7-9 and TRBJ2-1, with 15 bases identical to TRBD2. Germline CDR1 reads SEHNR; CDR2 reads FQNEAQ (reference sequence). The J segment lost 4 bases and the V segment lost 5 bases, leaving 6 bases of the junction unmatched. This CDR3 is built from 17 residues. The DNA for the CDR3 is TGTGCCAGCAGCCCGGGACTAGCGGGAGGCCCTTACAATGAGCAGTTCTTC. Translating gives CASSPGLAGGPYNEQFF.

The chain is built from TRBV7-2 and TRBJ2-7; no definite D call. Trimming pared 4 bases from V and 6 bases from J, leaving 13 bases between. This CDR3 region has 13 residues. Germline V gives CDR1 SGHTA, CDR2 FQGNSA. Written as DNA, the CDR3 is TGTGCCAGCAGCTATTATAACACAGTCGAGCAGTACTTC. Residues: CASSYYNTVEQYF. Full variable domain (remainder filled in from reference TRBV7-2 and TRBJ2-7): GAGVSQSPSNKVTEKGKDVELRCDPISGHTALYWYRQSLGQGLEFLIYFQGNSAPDKSGLPSDRFSAERTGGSVSTLTIQRTQQEDSAVYLCASSYYNTVEQYFGPGTRLTVT.

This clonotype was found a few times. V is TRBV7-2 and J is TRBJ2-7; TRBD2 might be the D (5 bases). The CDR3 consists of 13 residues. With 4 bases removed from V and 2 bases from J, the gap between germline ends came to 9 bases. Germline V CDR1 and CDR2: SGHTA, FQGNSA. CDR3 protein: CASSSTNAYEQYF. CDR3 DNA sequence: TGTGCCAGCAGCTCGACTAACGCCTACGAGCAGTACTTC.

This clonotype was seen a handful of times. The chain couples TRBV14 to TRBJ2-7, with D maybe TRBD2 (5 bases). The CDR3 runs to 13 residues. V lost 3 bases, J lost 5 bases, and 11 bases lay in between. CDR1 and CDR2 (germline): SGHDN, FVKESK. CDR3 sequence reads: CASSHLRGNEQYF. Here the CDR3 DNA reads TGTGCCAGCAGCCACCTAAGAGGGAACGAGCAGTACTTC.

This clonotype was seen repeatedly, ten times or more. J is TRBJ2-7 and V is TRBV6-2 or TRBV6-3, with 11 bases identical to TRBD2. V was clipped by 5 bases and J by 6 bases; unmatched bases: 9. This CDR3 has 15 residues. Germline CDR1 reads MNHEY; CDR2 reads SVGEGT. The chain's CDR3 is CASSELAGAFPEQYF. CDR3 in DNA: TGTGCCAGCAGTGAACTAGCGGGAGCTTTTCCCGAGCAGTACTTC.

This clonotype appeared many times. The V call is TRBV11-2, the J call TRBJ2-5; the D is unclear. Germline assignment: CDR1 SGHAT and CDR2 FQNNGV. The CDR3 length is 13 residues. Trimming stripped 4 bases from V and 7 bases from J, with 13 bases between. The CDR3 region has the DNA TGTGCCAGCAGCTCGACAAGAGTTGGGACCCAGTACTTC. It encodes CASSSTRVGTQYF.

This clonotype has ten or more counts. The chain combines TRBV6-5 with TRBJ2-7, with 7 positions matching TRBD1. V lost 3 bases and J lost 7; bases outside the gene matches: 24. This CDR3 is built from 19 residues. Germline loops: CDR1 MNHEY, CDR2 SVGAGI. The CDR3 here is CASSYSWSEGGDPMGEQYF. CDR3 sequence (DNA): TGTGCCAGCAGTTATTCGTGGTCGGAAGGGGGCGACCCGATGGGGGAGCAGTACTTC.

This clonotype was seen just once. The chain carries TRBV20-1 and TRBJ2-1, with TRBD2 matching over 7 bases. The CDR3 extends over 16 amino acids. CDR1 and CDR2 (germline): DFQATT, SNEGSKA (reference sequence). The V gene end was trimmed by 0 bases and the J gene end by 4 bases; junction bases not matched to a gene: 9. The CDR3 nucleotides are TGCAGTGCTAGAGATGTTTTCAGCGGGACGTACAATGAGCAGTTCTTC. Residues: CSARDVFSGTYNEQFF.

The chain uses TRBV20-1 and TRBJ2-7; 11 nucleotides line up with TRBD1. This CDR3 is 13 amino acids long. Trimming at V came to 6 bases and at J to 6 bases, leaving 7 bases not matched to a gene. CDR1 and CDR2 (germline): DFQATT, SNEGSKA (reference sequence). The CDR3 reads CSALDRGRIEQYF. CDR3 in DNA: TGCAGTGCCCTGGACAGGGGGCGAATCGAGCAGTACTTC.

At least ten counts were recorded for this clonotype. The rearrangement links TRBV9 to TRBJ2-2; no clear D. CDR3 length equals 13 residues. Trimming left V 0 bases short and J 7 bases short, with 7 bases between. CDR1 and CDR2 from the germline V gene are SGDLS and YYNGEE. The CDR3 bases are TGTGCCAGCAGCGTAGTTCTTGGCGGGGAGCTGTTTTTT. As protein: CASSVVLGGELFF.